What follows is one T cell receptor (beta chain) and its context. This sample is part of a study of cytomegalovirus exposure and HLA in healthy donors. TCRdb's copy holds only in-frame clones and misses some; the assay was immunoSEQ multiplex PCR. The sample carries roughly 170,000 clones, roughly 80% recorded once. This CDR3 has 16 amino acids. Per germline, CDR1 ENHRY and CDR2 SYGVKD. Trimming at V came to 0 bases and at J to 3 bases, leaving 8 bases not matched to a gene. Material for sequencing was PBMCs. The gene calls are TRBV10-3 and TRBJ2-7; 7 bases align to TRBD2. This TCR came from a woman under 30 in good health and CMV-seropositive. The CDR3 nucleotides are TGTGCCATCAGTGAGTCCGGGAGGCAAAGCAACTACGAGCAGTACTTC. Translating gives CAISESGRQSNYEQYF.